This T cell receptor beta chain was sequenced in a study of blood T cell repertoires in COVID-19. The table came from immunoSEQ multiplex PCR; TCRdb's copy has only in-frame clones and leaves some out. The sample lists about 230,000 clones, approximately 82% seen once, with under 3% in the top ten. V was shortened by 6 bases and J by 1 base, with 9 bases between the two germline ends. The germline gives CDR1 MNHEY, CDR2 SMNVEV (reference sequence). The CDR3 sequence is 13 residues long. What was sequenced was peripheral blood. This sequence originates from a woman aged 70-85 years with active or convalescent COVID-19. V and J are TRBV27 and TRBJ1-1; TRBD1 might be the D (5 bases). CDR3 bases: TGTGCCAGCAGCCCGGGGGGGAACACTGAAGCTTTCTTT. Amino acids: CASSPGGNTEAFF.